Presented here are 20 T cell receptor beta chains from one specimen sequenced in a study of cytomegalovirus exposure and HLA in healthy donors. Both 60 Vbeta primers and 13 Jbeta primers went into the PCR. The assay was immunoSEQ multiplex PCR, and TCRdb's table has in-frame clones only and misses some. Among about 160,000 clones listed, approximately 80% were seen once. Sequencing was carried out using PBMCs. Every receptor here comes from a male donor in good health and CMV-seropositive.

This chain joins TRBV28 and TRBJ1-2; unclear D gene. Germline V lookup: CDR1 MDHEN, CDR2 SYDVKM. The CDR3 spans 14 residues. V dropped 1 base and J dropped 4 bases, with 10 bases sitting between them. As DNA, the CDR3 is TGTGCCAGCAGTTTATCGATGCAGGTCTATGGCTACACCTTC. Protein product: CASSLSMQVYGYTF.

For this clone: Other DNA sequences of this sample code for an identical CDR3. The CDR3 region has the DNA TGTGCCAGCAGCTTCGGGCAGGGGAACACCGGGGAGCTGTTTTTT. Encoded protein: CASSFGQGNTGELFF. The V gene is TRBV11-3, the J gene TRBJ2-2; tentative D call: TRBD1 (5 bases). V lost 3 bases and J 1 base, leaving 9 bases between the germline ends. Germline CDR1 and CDR2: SGHNT and YENEEA. The CDR3 covers 15 residues.

The V gene is TRBV28, the J gene TRBJ2-3; no clear D gene. Germline lookup yields CDR1 MDHEN and CDR2 SYDVKM. The CDR3 contains 12 residues. V gave up 2 bases and J gave up 8 bases, with 8 bases separating them. CDR3 sequence reads: CASSLGLGTQYF. DNA for the CDR3: TGTGCCAGCAGTTTAGGGCTCGGTACGCAGTATTTT.

The chain links TRBV7-2 to TRBJ2-7, with 8 positions matching TRBD1. The trim removed 2 bases at V and 5 bases at J, leaving 11 bases unmatched. In germline, CDR1 is SGHTA, CDR2 FQGNSA. The length of the CDR3 is 16 residues. The CDR3 DNA reads as TGTGCCAGCAGCTTAAAACAAGGACAGGGTAAGAACGAGCAGTACTTC. Amino acids: CASSLKQGQGKNEQYF.

The V call is TRBV7-9, the J call TRBJ1-5; 7 bases match TRBD1. Germline V gives CDR1 SEHNR, CDR2 FQNEAQ (reference sequence). The CDR3 length is 15 residues. V lost 0 bases to trimming and J lost 7 bases; unmatched junction nucleotides: 6. The CDR3 DNA reads TGTGCCAGCAGCTTAGCGACAGGGTGGGGACAGCCCCAGCATTTT. This encodes CASSLATGWGQPQHF.

The chain is built from TRBV13 and TRBJ2-7, with TRBD1 matching 10 bases. Trimming removed 6 bases from V and 2 bases from J; junction bases left unmatched: 1. This CDR3 is 13 amino acids long. Germline-derived CDR1 and CDR2 are PRHDT and FYEKMQ (reference sequence). Here the CDR3 DNA reads TGTGCCAGCAGGGGACAGGGGACCTACGAGCAGTACTTC. Translating gives CASRGQGTYEQYF.

CDR3 region: CASSSSGTSEGEQYF. CDR3 sequence (DNA): TGTGCCAGCAGCTCCTCCGGGACTAGCGAGGGGGAGCAGTACTTC. The chain joins TRBV5-4 to TRBJ2-7, with 10 bases lining up with TRBD2. With V trimmed by 3 bases and J by 7 bases, 10 bases remained unmatched. CDR3 length equals 15 residues. Looked up from germline, CDR1 is SGHNT and CDR2 is YYREEE (reference sequence).

The V and J genes are TRBV7-3 and TRBJ1-2; D is unresolved. The germline gives CDR1 SGHTA, CDR2 FQGTGA. The germline V and J ends were trimmed by 3 bases and 6 bases, with 14 bases remaining between them. CDR3 size: 14 residues. The CDR3 DNA sequence: TGTGCCAGCAGCTTTAGAGGGCAGCCCCATGGCTACACCTTC. This encodes CASSFRGQPHGYTF.

This clone came up a few times. The chain combines TRBV7-2 with TRBJ1-5; 8 bases line up with TRBD1. The germline V gene encodes CDR1 SGHTA and CDR2 FQGNSA. Losses at the gene ends were 2 bases for V and 4 bases for J; bases not matched to a gene: 1. CDR3 length equals 14 residues. The CDR3: CASSLRQGNQPQHF. The CDR3 nucleotides read TGTGCCAGCAGCTTAAGACAGGGGAATCAGCCCCAGCATTTT.

V gene TRBV10-3 combines with J gene TRBJ2-2, with 8 bases lining up with TRBD1. Germline V lookup: CDR1 ENHRY, CDR2 SYGVKD. The CDR3 consists of 17 residues. V was clipped by 0 bases and J by 2 bases; unmatched bases: 5. The chain's CDR3 is CAISESTRGLNTGELFF. The CDR3 nucleotides are TGTGCCATCAGTGAGTCTACCAGGGGGCTTAACACCGGGGAGCTGTTTTTT.

J is TRBJ2-7 and V is TRBV13, with 7 bases matching TRBD1. The CDR3 runs 15 residues. Germline CDR1 PRHDT, CDR2 FYEKMQ (reference sequence). The trim removed 5 bases at V and 0 bases at J, leaving 7 bases unmatched. For the CDR3, the DNA is TGTGCCAGCAGCCCGGACAGGCAGCTCTCCTACGAGCAGTACTTC. Protein: CASSPDRQLSYEQYF.

This chain joins TRBV11-2 and TRBJ1-1, with a tentative D call TRBD1 (5 bases). This CDR3 comprises 16 residues. V was clipped by 7 bases and J by 0 bases, with 18 bases between them. Germline lookup yields CDR1 SGHAT and CDR2 FQNNGV. CDR3 amino acids: CASTLTGGTVNTEAFF. The CDR3 bases are TGTGCCAGCACCCTAACCGGGGGGACGGTGAACACTGAAGCTTTCTTT.

This chain links TRBV9 with TRBJ2-1, with a tentative D call TRBD2 (5 bases). V gave up 5 bases and J gave up 14 bases, with 14 bases separating them. The CDR3 loop spans 11 amino acids. Germline CDR1 SGDLS, CDR2 YYNGEE. As DNA, the CDR3 is TGTGCCAGCAGGGAGGCGGGTAAGGAGTTCTTC. Its protein is CASREAGKEFF.

This rearrangement joins TRBV28 to TRBJ2-7, with 8 bases identical to TRBD2. V lost 5 bases and J lost 3; bases outside the gene matches: 12. This CDR3 has 16 residues. CDR1 is MDHEN and CDR2 is SYDVKM in the germline V gene. CDR3: CASSTYFAGGLYEQYF. CDR3 bases: TGTGCCAGCAGTACCTACTTTGCGGGAGGCCTCTACGAGCAGTACTTC.

The CDR3 DNA sequence: TGTGCCAGTACGGGGCTAGTGGGAGGGAGAGGCGGGGAGCTGTTTTTT. It specifies CASTGLVGGRGGELFF. The V and J genes are TRBV19 and TRBJ2-2, with 7 bases lining up with TRBD2. CDR1 is LNHDA, CDR2 SQIVND, per germline (reference sequence). V lost 7 bases, J lost 7 bases, and 15 bases stayed unmatched. The CDR3 runs 16 residues.

The chain links TRBV5-4 to TRBJ2-5; D is possibly TRBD2 (6 bases). V was pared by 2 bases and J by 5 bases, with 19 bases between. CDR3 length: 16 amino acids. The germline V gene encodes CDR1 SGHNT and CDR2 YYREEE (reference sequence). The CDR3 sequence is CASSLGGLAPRETQYF. CDR3 coding DNA: TGTGCCAGCAGCTTAGGAGGGCTAGCGCCGAGGGAGACCCAGTACTTC.

This clone turned up a few times. The chain recombines TRBV9 with TRBJ1-4; TRBD1 matches at 9 bases. CDR1 SGDLS and CDR2 YYNGEE come from the germline V gene. CDR3 length: 14 residues. V was clipped by 3 bases and J by 8 bases; unmatched bases: 5. The CDR3 coding sequence is TGTGCCAGCAGCGCGGGACAGGGTTTGGAAAAACTGTTTTTT. It encodes CASSAGQGLEKLFF.

This clone appeared once. This chain links TRBV7-6 with TRBJ1-2, with D possibly matching TRBD1 (5 bases). CDR1 is SGHVS, CDR2 FNYEAQ, per germline. The CDR3 covers 13 residues. V was shortened by 5 bases and J by 13 bases, with 20 bases between the two germline ends. Written as DNA, the CDR3 is TGTGCCAGCAGCCGGCAAACAGGTGCCCCAAGCACCTTC. It specifies CASSRQTGAPSTF.

This sequence joins TRBV10-3 and TRBJ2-6; tentative D call: TRBD1 (5 bases). The V end was cut by 4 bases, the J end by 5 bases, with 12 bases between. Germline CDR1 and CDR2: ENHRY and SYGVKD. The length of the CDR3 is 15 residues. The CDR3 protein is CAISGGGAWANVLTF. As DNA, the CDR3 is TGTGCCATCAGTGGGGGCGGAGCCTGGGCCAACGTCCTGACTTTC.

The rearrangement uses TRBV2 and TRBJ2-2; TRBD1 agrees at 7 bases. Germline V gives CDR1 SNHLY, CDR2 FYNNEI. Unmatched junction bases numbered 2, after V lost 1 base and J lost 6 bases. The CDR3 contains 14 residues. The CDR3 DNA reads TGTGCCAGCAGTGAAGGGCAGGGGGCCGGGGAGCTGTTTTTT. Its protein product is CASSEGQGAGELFF.